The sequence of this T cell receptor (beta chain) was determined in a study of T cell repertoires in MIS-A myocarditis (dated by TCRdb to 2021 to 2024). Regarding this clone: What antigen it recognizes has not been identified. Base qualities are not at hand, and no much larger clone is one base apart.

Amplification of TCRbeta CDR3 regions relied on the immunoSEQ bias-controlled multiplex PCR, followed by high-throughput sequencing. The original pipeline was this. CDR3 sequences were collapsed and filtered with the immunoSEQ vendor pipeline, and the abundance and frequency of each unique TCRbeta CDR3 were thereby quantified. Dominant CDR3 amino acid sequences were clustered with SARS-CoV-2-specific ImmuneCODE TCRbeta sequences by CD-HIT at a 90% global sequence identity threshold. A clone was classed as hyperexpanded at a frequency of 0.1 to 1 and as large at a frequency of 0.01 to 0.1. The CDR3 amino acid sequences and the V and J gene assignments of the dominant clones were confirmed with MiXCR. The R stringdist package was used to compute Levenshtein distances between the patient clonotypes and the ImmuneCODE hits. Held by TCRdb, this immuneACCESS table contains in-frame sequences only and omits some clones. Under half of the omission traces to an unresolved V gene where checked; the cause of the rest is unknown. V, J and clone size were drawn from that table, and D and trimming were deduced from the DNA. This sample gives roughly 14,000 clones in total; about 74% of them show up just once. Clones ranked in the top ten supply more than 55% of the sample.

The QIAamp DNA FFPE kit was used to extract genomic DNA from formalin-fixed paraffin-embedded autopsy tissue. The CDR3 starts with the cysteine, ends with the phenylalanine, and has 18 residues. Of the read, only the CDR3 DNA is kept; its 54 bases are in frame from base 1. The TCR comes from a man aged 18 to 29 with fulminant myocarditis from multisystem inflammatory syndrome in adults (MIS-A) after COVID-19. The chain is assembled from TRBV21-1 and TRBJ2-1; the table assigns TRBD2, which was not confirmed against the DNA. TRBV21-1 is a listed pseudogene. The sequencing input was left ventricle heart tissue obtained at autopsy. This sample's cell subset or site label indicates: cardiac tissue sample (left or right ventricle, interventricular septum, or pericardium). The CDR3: CASSKASGLLLINNEQFF. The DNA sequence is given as TGTGCCAGCAGCAAAGCGTCCGGACTACTCCTTATAAACAATGAGCAGTTCTTC.